Each of the 12 T cell receptor beta chains below was sequenced from the same sample in a study of blood T cell repertoires in COVID-19. The repertoire was sequenced with immunoSEQ multiplex PCR; TCRdb's copy has only in-frame clones and lacks some. The sample carries 80,000 or so clones, 81% recorded once. Sequencing was done on a sample of peripheral blood. These receptors came from a man of 80 years or more with acute or convalescent COVID-19.

This clone was found a few times. This chain connects TRBV28 to TRBJ1-2, with D possibly TRBD1 on 6 matching bases. The CDR3 consists of 14 residues. Trimming took 5 bases from V and 4 from J, leaving 14 bases between them. Germline V gene sequence: CDR1 MDHEN, CDR2 SYDVKM. The DNA for the CDR3 is TGTGCCAGCAGTGCCGGTGACAGGATCTATGGCTACACCTTC. It specifies CASSAGDRIYGYTF.

The V gene is TRBV6-2 or TRBV6-3, the J gene TRBJ1-4; 9 bases map to TRBD1. Germline V lookup: CDR1 MNHEY, CDR2 SVGEGT. The CDR3 covers 15 residues. V dropped 5 bases and J dropped 4; count of bases not matched to a gene: 5. CDR3 sequence (DNA): TGTGCCAGCAGTGACCTGGACAGGGGTAATGAAAAACTGTTTTTT. Translation: CASSDLDRGNEKLFF.

This chain's CDR3 is CASSQSIETQYF. In DNA form, the CDR3 reads TGTGCCAGCAGCCAATCCATAGAGACCCAGTACTTC. V gene TRBV3-1 (or the pseudogene TRBV3-2) combines with J gene TRBJ2-5; no firm D call. The CDR3 has 12 residues. Germline V lookup: CDR1 LGHDT, CDR2 YNNKEL (reference sequence). Trimming removed 2 bases at V and 4 bases at J, with 5 bases between.

The CDR3 spells CASSLGTAGGANEQFF. In nucleotides, the CDR3 is TGCGCCAGCAGCCTTGGTACAGCGGGAGGAGCCAATGAGCAGTTCTTC. The chain employs TRBV5-1 and TRBJ2-1; 9 bases line up with TRBD2. Germline-derived CDR1 and CDR2 are SGHRS and YFSETQ. The CDR3 is 16 residues long. Trimming cost V 4 bases and J 6 bases; bases outside gene matches: 11.

This chain connects TRBV19 to TRBJ2-6, with TRBD1 matching over 9 bases. V was pared by 4 bases and J by 0 bases, with 13 bases of the junction left unmatched. The CDR3 has 20 residues. The germline gives CDR1 LNHDA, CDR2 SQIVND (reference sequence). CDR3 in amino acids: CASSTRGPGQGSSGANVLTF. DNA for the CDR3: TGTGCCAGTAGTACCCGGGGGCCGGGACAGGGATCCTCTGGGGCCAACGTCCTGACTTTC.

V gene TRBV19 combines with J gene TRBJ2-4; TRBD1 is a possible D gene (6 bases). The CDR3 sequence is 15 residues long. Germline CDR1 LNHDA, CDR2 SQIVND (reference sequence). V lost 6 bases and J 0 bases, leaving 12 bases between the germline ends. CDR3 in amino acids: CASRGAGRAKNIQYF. The CDR3 nucleotides are TGTGCCAGTAGGGGGGCAGGCCGAGCCAAAAACATTCAGTACTTC.

J is TRBJ1-3 and V is TRBV7-2; tentative D call: TRBD1 (5 bases). V was cut by 0 bases and J by 4 bases, with 16 bases left in between. This CDR3 contains 17 residues. Germline-derived CDR1 and CDR2 are SGHTA and FQGNSA. DNA for the CDR3: TGTGCCAGCAGCTTAGCGCTACGGGGGGATCCCGGAAACACCATATATTTT. This gives the protein CASSLALRGDPGNTIYF. The full variable domain, rest sourced from reference TRBV7-2 and TRBJ1-3, is GAGVSQSPSNKVTEKGKDVELRCDPISGHTALYWYRQSLGQGLEFLIYFQGNSAPDKSGLPSDRFSAERTGGSVSTLTIQRTQQEDSAVYLCASSLALRGDPGNTIYFGEGSWLTVV.

CDR3 amino acids: CASSLIGLAQEAFF. The DNA for the CDR3 is TGTGCCAGCAGTTTGATAGGATTAGCCCAGGAAGCTTTCTTT. V and J are TRBV28 and TRBJ1-1; unclear D gene. The CDR3 is 14 residues long. V shed 3 bases and J shed 8 bases, with 16 bases lying between them. Germline V gives CDR1 MDHEN, CDR2 SYDVKM.

The V gene is TRBV7-9, the J gene TRBJ1-3, with unresolved D. The germline CDR1 and CDR2 sequences are SEHNR and FQNEAQ (reference sequence). The CDR3 runs 14 residues. Trimming took off 5 bases at V and 0 bases at J, with 8 bases between the two ends. CDR3 region: CASSEVNSGNTIYF. For the CDR3, the DNA is TGTGCCAGCAGCGAGGTTAACTCTGGAAACACCATATATTTT. The full variable domain, its missing parts supplied by reference TRBV7-9 and TRBJ1-3, is DTGVSQNPRHKITKRGQNVTFRCDPISEHNRLYWYRQTLGQGPEFLTYFQNEAQLEKSRLLSDRFSAERPKGSFSTLEIQRTEQGDSAMYLCASSEVNSGNTIYFGEGSWLTVV.

This rearrangement joins TRBV19 to TRBJ1-5; D is undetermined. The CDR3 contains 13 residues. With 3 bases removed from V and 3 bases from J, the gap between germline ends came to 6 bases. Germline lookup yields CDR1 LNHDA and CDR2 SQIVND (reference sequence). CDR3 sequence: CASSIEVNQPQHF. Written as DNA, the CDR3 is TGTGCCAGTAGTATTGAGGTCAATCAGCCCCAGCATTTT.

There are a few counts of this clone. The V call is TRBV19, the J call TRBJ1-5, with 8 positions matching TRBD1. From germline, CDR1 is LNHDA and CDR2 SQIVND (reference sequence). The J segment lost 6 bases and the V segment lost 6 bases, leaving 13 bases of the junction unmatched. CDR3 length equals 16 residues. The CDR3 is CASRRDGRGPSQPQHF. For the CDR3, the DNA is TGTGCCAGTAGACGAGACGGCAGGGGGCCTTCTCAGCCCCAGCATTTT.

The gene calls are TRBV9 and TRBJ2-1, with a possible D match to TRBD2 (6 bases). V shed 0 bases and J shed 2 bases, with 6 bases lying between them. Germline V gene lookup returns CDR1 SGDLS and CDR2 YYNGEE. The CDR3 totals 14 residues. Written as DNA, the CDR3 is TGTGCCAGCAGCGTAGGCGGGACCTACAATGAGCAGTTCTTC. Its protein product is CASSVGGTYNEQFF.